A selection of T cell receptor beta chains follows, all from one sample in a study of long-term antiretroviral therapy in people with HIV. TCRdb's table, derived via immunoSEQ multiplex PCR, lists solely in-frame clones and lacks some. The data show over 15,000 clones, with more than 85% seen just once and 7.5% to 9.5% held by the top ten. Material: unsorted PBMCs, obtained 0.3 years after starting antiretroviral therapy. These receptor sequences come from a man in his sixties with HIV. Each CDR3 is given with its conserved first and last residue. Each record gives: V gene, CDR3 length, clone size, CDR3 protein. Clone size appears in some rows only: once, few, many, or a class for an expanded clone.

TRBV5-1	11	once	CASSLELTQYF
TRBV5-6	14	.	CASSSARAGEKLFF
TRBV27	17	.	CASSNPGTSGRALEQYF
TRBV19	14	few	CASSKRQTNTEAFF
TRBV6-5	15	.	CASSLRGLDQETQYF
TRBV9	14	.	CASSPDGANTEAFF
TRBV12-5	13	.	CASGPRIQETQYF
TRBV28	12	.	CASRTSQETQYF
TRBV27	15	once	CASSLTGGSTGELFF
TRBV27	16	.	CASSTEREGFGTEAFF
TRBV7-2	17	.	CASSLSAGGLASGTQYF
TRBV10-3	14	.	CAISAQGRYSPLHF
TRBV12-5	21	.	CASGLVHTGGLVMDSGNTIYF
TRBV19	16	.	CASSIGRQHFNEKLFF
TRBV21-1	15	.	CASIPTSGNSYEQYF
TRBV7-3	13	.	CASSRGQTYEQYF
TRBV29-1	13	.	CSAQGATNEKLFF